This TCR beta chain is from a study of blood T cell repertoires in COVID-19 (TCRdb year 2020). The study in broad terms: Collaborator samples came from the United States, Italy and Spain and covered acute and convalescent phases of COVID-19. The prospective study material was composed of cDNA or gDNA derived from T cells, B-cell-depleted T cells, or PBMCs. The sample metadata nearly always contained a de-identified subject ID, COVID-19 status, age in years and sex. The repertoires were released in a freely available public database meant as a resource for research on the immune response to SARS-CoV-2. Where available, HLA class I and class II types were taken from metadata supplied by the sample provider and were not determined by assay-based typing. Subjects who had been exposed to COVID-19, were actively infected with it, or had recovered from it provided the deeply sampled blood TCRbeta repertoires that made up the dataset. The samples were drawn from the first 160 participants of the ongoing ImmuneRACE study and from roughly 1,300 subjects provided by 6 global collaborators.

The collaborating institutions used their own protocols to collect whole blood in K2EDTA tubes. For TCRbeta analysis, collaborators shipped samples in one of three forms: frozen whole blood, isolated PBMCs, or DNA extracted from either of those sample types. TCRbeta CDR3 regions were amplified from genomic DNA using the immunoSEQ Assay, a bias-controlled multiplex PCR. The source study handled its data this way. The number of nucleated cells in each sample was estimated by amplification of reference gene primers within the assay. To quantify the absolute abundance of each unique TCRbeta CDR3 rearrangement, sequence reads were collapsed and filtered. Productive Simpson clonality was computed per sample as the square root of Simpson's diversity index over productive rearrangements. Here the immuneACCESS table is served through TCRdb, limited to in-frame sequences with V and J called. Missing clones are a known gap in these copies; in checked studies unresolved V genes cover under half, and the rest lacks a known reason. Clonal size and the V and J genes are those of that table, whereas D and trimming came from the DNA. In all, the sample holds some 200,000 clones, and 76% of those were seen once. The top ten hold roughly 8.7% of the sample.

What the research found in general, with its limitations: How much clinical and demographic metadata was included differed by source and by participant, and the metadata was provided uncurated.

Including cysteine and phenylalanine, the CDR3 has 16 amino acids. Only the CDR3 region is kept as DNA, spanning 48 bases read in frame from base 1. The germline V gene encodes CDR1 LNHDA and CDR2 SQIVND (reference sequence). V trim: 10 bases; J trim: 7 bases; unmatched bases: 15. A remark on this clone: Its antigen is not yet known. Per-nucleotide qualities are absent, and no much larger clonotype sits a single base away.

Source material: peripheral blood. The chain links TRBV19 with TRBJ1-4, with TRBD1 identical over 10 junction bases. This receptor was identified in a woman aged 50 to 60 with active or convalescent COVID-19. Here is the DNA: TGTGCCACCCAGTCTTGGGGGACAGGGGAAGTTGAAAAACTGTTTTTT. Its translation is CATQSWGTGEVEKLFF.